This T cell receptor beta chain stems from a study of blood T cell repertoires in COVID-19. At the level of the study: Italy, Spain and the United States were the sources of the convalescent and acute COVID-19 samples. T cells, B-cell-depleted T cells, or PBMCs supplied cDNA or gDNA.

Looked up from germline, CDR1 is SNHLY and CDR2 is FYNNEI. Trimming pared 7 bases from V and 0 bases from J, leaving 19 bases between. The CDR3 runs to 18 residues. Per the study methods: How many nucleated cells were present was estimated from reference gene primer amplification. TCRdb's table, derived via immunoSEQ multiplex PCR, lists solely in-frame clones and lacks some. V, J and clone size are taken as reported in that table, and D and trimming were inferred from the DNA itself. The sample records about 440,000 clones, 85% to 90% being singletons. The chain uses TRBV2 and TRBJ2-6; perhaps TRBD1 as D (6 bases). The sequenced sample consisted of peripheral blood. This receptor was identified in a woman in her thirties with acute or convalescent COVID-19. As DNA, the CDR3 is TGTGCCAGCAATCCACGCGGACAGCCGGGCTCTGGGGCCAACGTCCTGACTTTC. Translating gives CASNPRGQPGSGANVLTF.